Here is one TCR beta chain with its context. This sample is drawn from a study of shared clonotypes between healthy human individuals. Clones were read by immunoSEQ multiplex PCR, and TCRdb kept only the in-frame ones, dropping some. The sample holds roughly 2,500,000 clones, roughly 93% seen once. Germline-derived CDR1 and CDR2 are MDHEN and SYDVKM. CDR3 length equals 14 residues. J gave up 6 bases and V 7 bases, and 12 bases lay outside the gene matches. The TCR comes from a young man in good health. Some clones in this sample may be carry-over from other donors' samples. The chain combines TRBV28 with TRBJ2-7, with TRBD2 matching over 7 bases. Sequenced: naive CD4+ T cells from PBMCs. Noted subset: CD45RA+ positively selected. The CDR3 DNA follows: TGTGCCAGCACAAGAACCACCCGGGGGGTCGAGCAGTACTTC. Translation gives CASTRTTRGVEQYF.